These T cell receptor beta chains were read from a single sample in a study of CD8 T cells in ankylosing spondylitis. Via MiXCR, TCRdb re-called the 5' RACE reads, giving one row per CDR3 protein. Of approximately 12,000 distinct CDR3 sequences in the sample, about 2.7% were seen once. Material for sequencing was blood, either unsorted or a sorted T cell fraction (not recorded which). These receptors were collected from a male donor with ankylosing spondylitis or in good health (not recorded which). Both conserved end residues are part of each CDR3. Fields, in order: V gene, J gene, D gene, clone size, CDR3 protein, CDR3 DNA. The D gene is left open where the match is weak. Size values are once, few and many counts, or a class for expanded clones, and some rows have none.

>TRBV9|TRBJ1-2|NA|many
CASSVPRGPAKGYTF
TGTGCCAGCAGCGTACCCCGAGGGCCCGCTAAGGGCTACACCTTC
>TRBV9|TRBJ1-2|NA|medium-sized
CASSRGPGHDYGYTF
TGTGCCAGCAGTAGAGGTCCGGGACACGACTATGGCTACACCTTC
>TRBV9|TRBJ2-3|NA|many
CASSVGTPDTQYF
TGTGCCAGCAGCGTAGGGACCCCAGATACGCAGTATTTT
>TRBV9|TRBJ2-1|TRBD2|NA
CASSERGGTSAYNEQFF
TGTGCCAGCAGCGAACGGGGGGGGACTAGCGCATACAATGAGCAGTTCTTC
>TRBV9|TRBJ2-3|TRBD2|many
CASSVGTSGADTQYF
TGTGCCAGCAGCGTCGGGACTAGCGGGGCCGATACGCAGTATTTT
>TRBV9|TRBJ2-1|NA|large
CASSVGEYEQFF
TGTGCCAGCAGCGTAGGGGAATATGAGCAGTTCTTC
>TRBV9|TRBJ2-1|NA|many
CASSVGQGPANEQFF
TGTGCCAGCAGCGTAGGCCAGGGGCCCGCCAATGAGCAGTTCTTC
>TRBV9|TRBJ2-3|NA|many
CASTPSTAHTDTQYF
TGTGCCAGCACCCCGTCGACGGCACACACAGATACGCAGTATTTT
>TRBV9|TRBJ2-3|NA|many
CASSERENAAGDTQYF
TGTGCCAGCAGCGAGAGGGAGAACGCAGCGGGAGATACGCAGTATTTT
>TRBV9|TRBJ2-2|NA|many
CASSLDTGELFF
TGTGCCAGCAGCTTAGACACCGGGGAGCTGTTTTTT
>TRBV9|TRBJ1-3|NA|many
CASSGLMGLGNTIYF
TGTGCCAGCAGCGGCCTAATGGGGTTGGGAAACACCATATATTTT
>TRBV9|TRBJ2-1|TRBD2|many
CASSVGLAGGSDEQFF
TGTGCCAGCAGCGTAGGGCTAGCGGGGGGGTCAGATGAGCAGTTCTTC
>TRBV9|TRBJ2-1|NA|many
CASSVSDTTYNEQFF
TGTGCCAGCAGCGTATCTGACACTACCTACAATGAGCAGTTCTTC
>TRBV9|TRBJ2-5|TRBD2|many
CASSFSGTRQETQYF
TGTGCCAGCAGCTTCTCCGGGACTAGGCAAGAGACCCAGTACTTC